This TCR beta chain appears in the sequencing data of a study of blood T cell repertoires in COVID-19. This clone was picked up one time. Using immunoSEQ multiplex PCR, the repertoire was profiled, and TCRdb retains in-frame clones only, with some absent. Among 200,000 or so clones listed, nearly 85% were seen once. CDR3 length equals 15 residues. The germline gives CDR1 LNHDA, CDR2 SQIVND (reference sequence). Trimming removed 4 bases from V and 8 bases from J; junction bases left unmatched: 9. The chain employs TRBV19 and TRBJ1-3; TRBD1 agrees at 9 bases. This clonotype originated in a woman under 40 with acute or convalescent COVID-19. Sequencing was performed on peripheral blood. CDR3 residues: CASSTDRTGVDTIYF. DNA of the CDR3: TGTGCCAGTAGTACCGACAGGACAGGGGTGGACACCATATATTTT.